Following are 29 T cell receptor beta chains from one sample sequenced in a study of monozygotic twins with inflammatory bowel disease (dated by TCRdb to about 2019). The library was built by means of 5' RACE. Sequencing was carried out with an Illumina HiSeq 2500. Each CDR3 protein sequence appears as one entry after TCRdb reprocessed the reads, and no DNA is included. The sample table includes more than 95,000 distinct CDR3 sequences. The ten largest clones take up about 2% of the sample. The sample was blood. The receptor set was obtained from a human donor with ulcerative colitis or Crohn's disease, or a healthy co-twin of an affected twin (not recorded which).

This chain connects TRBV27 to TRBJ1-5; lacking DNA, the TRBD1 call made by TCRdb goes unchecked. Germline CDR1 and CDR2: MNHEY and SMNVEV (reference sequence). This CDR3 is built from 17 residues. This CDR3 is CASSPKPTGTSNQPQHF.

V is TRBV12-3 or TRBV12-4 and J is TRBJ1-4; no DNA is available, so the TRBD1 call from TCRdb remains unchecked. There are 14 residues in the CDR3. CDR3 in amino acids: CASSLGGDHEKLFF.

This chain joins TRBV24-1 and TRBJ2-2; TCRdb's D call of TRBD2 is untestable without DNA. Germline loops: CDR1 KGHDR, CDR2 SFDVKD. The CDR3 covers 15 residues. CDR3 loop: CATSDLGRTTGELFF.

The rearrangement joins TRBV20-1 to TRBJ1-6; TCRdb names TRBD1, which stays unverified in the absence of DNA. This CDR3 is 14 amino acids long. Germline lookup yields CDR1 DFQATT and CDR2 SNEGSKA (reference sequence). The chain's CDR3 is CSARDFRGNSPLHF.

The chain employs TRBV20-1 and TRBJ2-7; TCRdb reports TRBD1, a call that lacks DNA to check it against. CDR1 and CDR2 from the germline V gene are DFQATT and SNEGSKA (reference sequence). The CDR3 has 16 amino acids. The CDR3 reads CSARDSRTGDNYEQYF.

The chain links TRBV7-2 to TRBJ1-2; TCRdb's assignment of TRBD1 cannot be checked, as there is no DNA. Germline values: CDR1 SGHTA, CDR2 FQGNSA. This CDR3 is 12 amino acids long. This chain's CDR3 is CASSLGGPLYTF.

The chain recombines TRBV6-5 with TRBJ2-1; TCRdb's D gene call, TRBD1, goes unchecked for lack of DNA. CDR1 and CDR2 (germline): MNHEY, SVGAGI. This CDR3 has 15 amino acids. The CDR3 loop is CASSYQTRTGAQAFF.

The rearrangement joins TRBV12-3 or TRBV12-4 to TRBJ1-2. The length of the CDR3 is 13 residues. CDR3 residues: CASSLAGRYGYTF.

The V call is TRBV27, the J call TRBJ1-5; checking the TCRdb D call of TRBD1 is not possible without DNA. Germline values: CDR1 MNHEY, CDR2 SMNVEV (reference sequence). There are 16 residues in the CDR3. Here the CDR3 reads CASRTRGENSNQPQHF.

The rearrangement links TRBV19 to TRBJ2-6; TCRdb's D gene call, TRBD1, goes unchecked for lack of DNA. This CDR3 has 16 residues. From germline, CDR1 is LNHDA and CDR2 SQIVND (reference sequence). The CDR3: CASSDRGVSGANVLTF.

The V gene is TRBV11-3, the J gene TRBJ2-1; TCRdb names TRBD1, which stays unverified in the absence of DNA. Germline V gene lookup returns CDR1 SGHNT and CDR2 YENEEA. The CDR3 runs 13 residues. CDR3 sequence: CASSLEGGNEQFF.

The V call is TRBV18, the J call TRBJ1-6. This CDR3 has 14 amino acids. The germline V gene has CDR1 KGHSH and CDR2 LQKENI. The CDR3 reads CASSPADLNSPLHF.

The rearrangement joins TRBV7-8 to TRBJ2-1; absent DNA, TCRdb's TRBD2 call cannot be checked. CDR1 is SGHVS and CDR2 is FQNEAQ in the germline V gene. This CDR3 is built from 11 residues. The CDR3 spells CASSLKGERFF.

The rearrangement links TRBV12-3 or TRBV12-4 to TRBJ1-6; no DNA is available, so the TRBD1 call from TCRdb remains unchecked. CDR3 length: 14 amino acids. CDR3: CASRVQGLNSPLHF.

The CDR3 protein is CAISDPNTRSYNEQFF. The rearrangement joins TRBV10-3 to TRBJ2-1. The CDR3 is 16 amino acids. The V gene's germline CDR1 is ENHRY and CDR2 SYGVKD.

This rearrangement joins TRBV27 to TRBJ2-2; the D gene TCRdb calls, TRBD2, cannot be checked with no DNA. From germline, CDR1 is MNHEY and CDR2 SMNVEV (reference sequence). This CDR3 has 14 residues. This CDR3 reads CASRSIARTGELFF.

J is TRBJ2-7 and V is TRBV27; TCRdb selects TRBD1, and the lack of DNA leaves this call unchecked. From germline, CDR1 is MNHEY and CDR2 SMNVEV (reference sequence). The CDR3 contains 15 residues. The CDR3: CASSFLEKGSYEQYF.

The CDR3 loop is CASSPGARRDTQYF. The rearrangement uses TRBV18 and TRBJ2-3; TCRdb picks TRBD1, but there is no DNA to check that call. The CDR3 extends over 14 amino acids. Germline-derived CDR1 and CDR2 are KGHSH and LQKENI.

The chain uses TRBV28 and TRBJ2-7; checking the TCRdb D call of TRBD1 is not possible without DNA. Germline V lookup: CDR1 MDHEN, CDR2 SYDVKM. The CDR3 is made up of 13 amino acids. CDR3 amino acids: CASSPGESYEQYF.

The genes are TRBV7-3 and TRBJ2-3. Germline V gene lookup returns CDR1 SGHTA and CDR2 FQGTGA. The CDR3 has 17 amino acids. This chain's CDR3 is CASSLTHLGSGTDTQYF. The complete variable domain, with remaining parts taken from reference TRBV7-3 and TRBJ2-3, reads GAGVSQTPSNKVTEKGKYVELRCDPISGHTALYWYRQSLGQGPEFLIYFQGTGAADDSGLPNDRFFAVRPEGSVSTLKIQRTERGDSAVYLCASSLTHLGSGTDTQYFGPGTRLTVL.

The CDR3 protein is CATSDLREGHNEQFF. The V call is TRBV24-1, the J call TRBJ2-1; the TCRdb D gene call, TRBD2, has no DNA to confirm it. The CDR3 is 15 residues long. CDR1 is KGHDR and CDR2 is SFDVKD in the germline V gene.

V usage is TRBV6-6 and J usage is TRBJ1-1. Germline CDR1 reads MNHNY; CDR2 reads SVGAGI (reference sequence). This CDR3 comprises 14 residues. The CDR3 sequence is CASSPFPLNTEAFF.

CDR3 amino acids: CATSDLQTSGRSNEQFF. The V gene is TRBV24-1, the J gene TRBJ2-1; the TCRdb D gene call, TRBD2, has no DNA to confirm it. The CDR3 is 17 amino acids. CDR1 and CDR2 (germline): KGHDR, SFDVKD.

The chain joins TRBV7-2 to TRBJ2-1. Germline CDR1 is SGHTA and CDR2 is FQGNSA. The CDR3 consists of 14 residues. The CDR3 spells CASSLERPNNEQFF. The full variable domain, rest sourced from reference TRBV7-2 and TRBJ2-1, is GAGVSQSPSNKVTEKGKDVELRCDPISGHTALYWYRQSLGQGLEFLIYFQGNSAPDKSGLPSDRFSAERTGGSVSTLTIQRTQQEDSAVYLCASSLERPNNEQFFGPGTRLTVL.

The CDR3 here is CSARSGGLNTDTQYF. The chain carries TRBV20-1 and TRBJ2-3; TCRdb selects TRBD2, and the lack of DNA leaves this call unchecked. The germline CDR1 and CDR2 sequences are DFQATT and SNEGSKA (reference sequence). CDR3 size: 15 residues.

This chain joins TRBV20-1 and TRBJ2-1; TCRdb indicates TRBD1, and absent DNA this call remains unverified. The germline CDR1 and CDR2 sequences are DFQATT and SNEGSKA (reference sequence). There are 12 residues in the CDR3. CDR3 sequence reads: CSAVGELDEQFF.

This sequence joins TRBV12-3 or TRBV12-4 and TRBJ1-5. The CDR3 has 12 amino acids. The CDR3 region is CASSFGDQPQHF.

The chain uses TRBV20-1 and TRBJ1-2; the TRBD1 assignment by TCRdb is unverifiable without DNA. The CDR3 spans 15 residues. Germline lookup yields CDR1 DFQATT and CDR2 SNEGSKA (reference sequence). The CDR3 is CSANREGGRTYGYTF.

The V gene is TRBV7-2, the J gene TRBJ2-5; TCRdb names TRBD2, which stays unverified in the absence of DNA. This CDR3 has 17 residues. CDR1 and CDR2 from the germline V gene are SGHTA and FQGNSA. Here the CDR3 reads CASSLVPAGGLGETQYF.